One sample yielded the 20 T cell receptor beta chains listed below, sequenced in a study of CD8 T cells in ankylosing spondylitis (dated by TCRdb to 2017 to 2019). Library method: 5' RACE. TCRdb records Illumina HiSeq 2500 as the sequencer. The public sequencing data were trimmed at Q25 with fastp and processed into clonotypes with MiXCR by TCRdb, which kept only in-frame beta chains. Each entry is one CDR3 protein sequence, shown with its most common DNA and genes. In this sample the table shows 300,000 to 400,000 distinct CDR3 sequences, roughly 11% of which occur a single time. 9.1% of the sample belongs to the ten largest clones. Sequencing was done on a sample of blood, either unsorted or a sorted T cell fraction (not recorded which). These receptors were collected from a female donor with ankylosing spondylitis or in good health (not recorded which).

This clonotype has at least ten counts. CDR3 bases: TGTGCCAGCAAGGGCAGCGCGAGGGAAAAACTGTTTTTT. This gives the protein CASKGSAREKLFF. V is TRBV6-1 and J is TRBJ1-4; D uncertain. CDR3 length: 13 amino acids. CDR1 and CDR2 (germline): MNHNS, SASEGT. V lost 7 bases, J lost 8 bases, and 14 bases lay in between.

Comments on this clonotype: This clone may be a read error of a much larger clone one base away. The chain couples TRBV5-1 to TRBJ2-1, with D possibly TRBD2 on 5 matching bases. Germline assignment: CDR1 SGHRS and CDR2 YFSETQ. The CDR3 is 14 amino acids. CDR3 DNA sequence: TGCGCCAGCAGCTCGGCGGGTCTCTCCAATGAGCAGTTGTTC. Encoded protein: CASSSAGLSNEQLF.

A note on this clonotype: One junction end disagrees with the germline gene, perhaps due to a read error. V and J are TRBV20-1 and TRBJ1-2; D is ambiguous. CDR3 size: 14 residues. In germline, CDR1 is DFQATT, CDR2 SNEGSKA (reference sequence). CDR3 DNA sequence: TGCAGTGCTACCTCGGGAGGGTTTGTCTATGGCTACCCCTTC. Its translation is CSATSGGFVYGYPF.

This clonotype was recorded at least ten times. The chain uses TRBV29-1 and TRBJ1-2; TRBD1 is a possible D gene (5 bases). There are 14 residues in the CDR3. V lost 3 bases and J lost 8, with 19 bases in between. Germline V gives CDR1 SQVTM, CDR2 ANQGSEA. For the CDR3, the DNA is TGCAGCGTTGAGGGTTCACAGGTTCCTGGGGGCTACACCTTC. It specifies CSVEGSQVPGGYTF.

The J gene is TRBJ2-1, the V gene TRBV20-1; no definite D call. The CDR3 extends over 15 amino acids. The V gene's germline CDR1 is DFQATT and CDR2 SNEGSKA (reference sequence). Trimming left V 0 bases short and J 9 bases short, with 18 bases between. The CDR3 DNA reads TGCAGTGCTAGAGATCTCTTCTGGCTAGTGGGTGAGCAGTTCTTC. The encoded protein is CSARDLFWLVGEQFF.

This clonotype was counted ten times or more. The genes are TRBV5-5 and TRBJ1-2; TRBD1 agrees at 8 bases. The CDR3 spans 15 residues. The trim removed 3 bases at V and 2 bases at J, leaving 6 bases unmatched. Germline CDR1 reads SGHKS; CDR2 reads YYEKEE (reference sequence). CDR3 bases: TGTGCCAGCAGCTGGGAGGACAGGGCAAACTATGGCTACACCTTC. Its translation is CASSWEDRANYGYTF.

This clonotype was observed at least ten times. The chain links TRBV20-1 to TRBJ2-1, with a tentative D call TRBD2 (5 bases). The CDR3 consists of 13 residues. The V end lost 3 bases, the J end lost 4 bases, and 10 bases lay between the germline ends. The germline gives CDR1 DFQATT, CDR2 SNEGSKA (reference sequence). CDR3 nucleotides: TGCAGTGCTAGTTGGCGGGCTTACAATGAGCAGTTCTTC. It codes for CSASWRAYNEQFF.

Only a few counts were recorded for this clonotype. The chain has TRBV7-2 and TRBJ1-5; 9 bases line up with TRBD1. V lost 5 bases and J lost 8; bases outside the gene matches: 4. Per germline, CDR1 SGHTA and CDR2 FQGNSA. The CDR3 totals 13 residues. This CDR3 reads CASSRDRGEPQHF. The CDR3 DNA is TGTGCCAGCAGCCGAGACAGGGGGGAGCCCCAGCATTTT.

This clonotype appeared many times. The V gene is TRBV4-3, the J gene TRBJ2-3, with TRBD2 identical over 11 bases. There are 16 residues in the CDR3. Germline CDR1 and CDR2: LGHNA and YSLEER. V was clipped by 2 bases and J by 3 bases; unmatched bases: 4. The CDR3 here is CASSQTRTSGTDTQYF. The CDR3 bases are TGCGCCAGCAGCCAAACCCGGACTAGCGGGACAGATACGCAGTATTTT.

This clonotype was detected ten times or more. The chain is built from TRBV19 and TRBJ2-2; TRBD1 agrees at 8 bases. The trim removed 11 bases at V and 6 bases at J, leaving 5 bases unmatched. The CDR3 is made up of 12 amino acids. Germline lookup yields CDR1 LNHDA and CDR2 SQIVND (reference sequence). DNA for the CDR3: TGTGCCGCTCAACAGGGGGCCGGGGAGCTGTTTTTT. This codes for CAAQQGAGELFF.

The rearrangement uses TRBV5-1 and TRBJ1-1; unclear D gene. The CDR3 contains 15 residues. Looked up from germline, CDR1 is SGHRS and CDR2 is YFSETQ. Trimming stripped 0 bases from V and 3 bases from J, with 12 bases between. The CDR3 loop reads CASSLVKVRDTEAFF. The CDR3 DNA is TGCGCCAGCAGCTTGGTTAAAGTGAGGGACACTGAAGCTTTCTTT.

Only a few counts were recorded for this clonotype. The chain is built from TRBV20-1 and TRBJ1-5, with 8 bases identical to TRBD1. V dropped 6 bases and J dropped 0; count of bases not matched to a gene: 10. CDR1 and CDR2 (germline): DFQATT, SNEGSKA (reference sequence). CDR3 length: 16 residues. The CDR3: CSAKQGEKYSNQPQHF. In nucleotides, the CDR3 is TGCAGTGCAAAACAGGGGGAGAAATATAGCAATCAGCCCCAGCATTTT.

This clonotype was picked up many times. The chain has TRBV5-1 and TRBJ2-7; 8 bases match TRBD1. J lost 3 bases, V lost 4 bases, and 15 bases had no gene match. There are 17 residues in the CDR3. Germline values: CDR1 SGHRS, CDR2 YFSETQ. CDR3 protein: CASSLTRRQGAYYEQYF. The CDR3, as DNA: TGCGCCAGCAGCCTGACCCGTCGTCAGGGGGCTTACTACGAGCAGTACTTC. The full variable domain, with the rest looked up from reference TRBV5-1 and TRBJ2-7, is KAGVTQTPRYLIKTRGQQVTLSCSPISGHRSVSWYQQTPGQGLQFLFEYFSETQRNKGNFPGRFSGRQFSNSRSEMNVSTLELGDSALYLCASSLTRRQGAYYEQYFGPGTRLTVT.

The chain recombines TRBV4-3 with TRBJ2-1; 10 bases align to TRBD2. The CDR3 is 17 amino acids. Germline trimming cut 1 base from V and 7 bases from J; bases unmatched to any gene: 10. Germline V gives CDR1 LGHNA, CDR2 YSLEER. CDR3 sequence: CASSQVSGLAEGNEQFF. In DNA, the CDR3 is TGCGCCAGCAGCCAAGTATCCGGACTAGCGGAGGGAAATGAGCAGTTCTTC.

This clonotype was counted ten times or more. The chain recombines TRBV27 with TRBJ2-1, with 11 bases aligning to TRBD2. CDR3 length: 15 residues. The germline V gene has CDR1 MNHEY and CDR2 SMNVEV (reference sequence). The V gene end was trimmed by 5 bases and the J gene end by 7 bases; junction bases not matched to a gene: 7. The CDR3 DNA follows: TGTGCCAGCAGTCCATCGACTAGCGGGATAAATGAGCAGTTCTTC. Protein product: CASSPSTSGINEQFF.

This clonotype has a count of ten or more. This chain's CDR3 is CAISAYRGEAFF. For the CDR3, the DNA is TGTGCCATCAGTGCTTACAGGGGTGAAGCTTTCTTT. The gene calls are TRBV10-3 and TRBJ1-1, with 7 bases identical to TRBD1. The CDR3 runs to 12 residues. Looked up from germline, CDR1 is ENHRY and CDR2 is SYGVKD. Unmatched junction bases numbered 3, after V lost 4 bases and J lost 7 bases.

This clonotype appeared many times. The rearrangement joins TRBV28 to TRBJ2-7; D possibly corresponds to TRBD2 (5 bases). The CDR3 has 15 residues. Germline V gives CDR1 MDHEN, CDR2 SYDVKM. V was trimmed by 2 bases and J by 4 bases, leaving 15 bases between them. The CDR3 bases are TGTGCCAGCAGTTTACAAGGGATTTGGACTTACGAGCAGTACTTC. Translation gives CASSLQGIWTYEQYF.

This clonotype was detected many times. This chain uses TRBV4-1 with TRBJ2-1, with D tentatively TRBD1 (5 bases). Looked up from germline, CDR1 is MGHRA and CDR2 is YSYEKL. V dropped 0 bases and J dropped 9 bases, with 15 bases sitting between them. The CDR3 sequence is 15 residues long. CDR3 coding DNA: TGCGCCAGCAGCCAAGAATCAACAGGTTGGAGTGAGCAGTTCTTC. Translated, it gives CASSQESTGWSEQFF.

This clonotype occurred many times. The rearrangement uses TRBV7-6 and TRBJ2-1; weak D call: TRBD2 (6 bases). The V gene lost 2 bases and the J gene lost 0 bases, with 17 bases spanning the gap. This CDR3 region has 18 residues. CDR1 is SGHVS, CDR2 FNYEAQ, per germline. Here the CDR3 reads CASSLIFRGSSSYNEQFF. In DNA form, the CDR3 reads TGTGCCAGCAGCTTAATTTTCCGGGGGTCAAGCTCCTACAATGAGCAGTTCTTC.

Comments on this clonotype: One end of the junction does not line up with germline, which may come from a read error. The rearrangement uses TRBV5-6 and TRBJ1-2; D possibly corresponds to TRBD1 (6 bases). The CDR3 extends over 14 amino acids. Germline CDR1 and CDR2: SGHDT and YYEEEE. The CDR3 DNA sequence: TGTGCCAGCAGCTTGGGGCAGGGGAGCAATGGCGACACCTTC. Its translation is CASSLGQGSNGDTF.